Listed here are 9 T cell receptor beta chains from one sample, sequenced in a study of blood T cells in healthy people across ages. A second roughly 7 to 12 cycle PCR used barcoded and J-beta primers. TCRdb used MiXCR to reprocess the 5' RACE reads, holding one entry per CDR3 protein. This sample yields about 1.4 million distinct CDR3 sequences, of which around 59% are seen a single time; approximately 7% belongs to the top ten. The material sequenced was blood. These receptors came from a man younger than 35 in good health.

The J gene is TRBJ2-5, the V gene TRBV4-3; 7 bases are shared with TRBD2. Germline V CDR1 and CDR2: LGHNA, YSLEER. V was pared by 0 bases and J by 11 bases, with 15 bases of the junction left unmatched. The CDR3 is 16 amino acids. The CDR3 here is CASSQELQRGYNEQYF. CDR3 nucleotide sequence: TGCGCCAGCAGCCAAGAGCTCCAGCGGGGTTACAATGAGCAGTACTTC.

V and J are TRBV27 and TRBJ2-7; either TRBD1 or TRBD2 may supply D (5 bases each). Germline-derived CDR1 and CDR2 are MNHEY and SMNVEV (reference sequence). The CDR3 is made up of 13 amino acids. V was cut by 5 bases and J by 3 bases, with 11 bases left in between. CDR3 amino acids: CASSRDLNYEQYF. The CDR3 region has the DNA TGTGCCAGCAGTAGGGACCTAAACTACGAGCAGTACTTC.

Written as DNA, the CDR3 is TGTGCCAGCAGTGTCACCTTGGGGGGGACTCAAGAGACCCAGTACTTC. This codes for CASSVTLGGTQETQYF. The J gene is TRBJ2-5, the V gene TRBV25-1; 7 bases match TRBD2. Germline CDR1 and CDR2: MGHDK and SYGVNS. J lost 2 bases, V lost 4 bases, and 10 bases had no gene match. The CDR3 is 16 residues long.

This chain uses TRBV27 with TRBJ2-7; tentative D call: TRBD2 (7 bases). This CDR3 spans 14 amino acids. Germline CDR1 MNHEY, CDR2 SMNVEV (reference sequence). V gave up 7 bases and J gave up 3 bases, with 16 bases separating them. The CDR3 DNA follows: TGTGCCAGCAAGGAGTGGGGGGGCCACTACGAGCAGTACTTC. It encodes CASKEWGGHYEQYF.

The chain is built from TRBV20-1 and TRBJ1-2, with a tentative D call TRBD1 (6 bases). The CDR3 loop spans 15 amino acids. Germline V lookup: CDR1 DFQATT, CDR2 SNEGSKA (reference sequence). Between the trimmed V and J ends, which lost 1 base and 2 bases, there was a span of 14 bases. The CDR3: CSARAIAGANYGYTF. The CDR3 nucleotides are TGCAGTGCTAGAGCAATAGCAGGGGCGAACTATGGCTACACCTTC.

The rearrangement uses TRBV5-6 and TRBJ2-7; 11 bases agree with TRBD2. The germline V gene encodes CDR1 SGHDT and CDR2 YYEEEE. After removal of 4 bases from V and 7 bases from J, the junction contained 13 bases not matched to a gene. This CDR3 is built from 16 residues. The CDR3 DNA sequence: TGTGCCAGCAGCACTATAGCGGGAGGGAGGGACGCGGAGCAGTACTTC. Protein: CASSTIAGGRDAEQYF.

In this sample, this clonotype turned up a few times. The gene calls are TRBV2 and TRBJ2-1; TRBD1 aligns across 7 bases. Germline lookup yields CDR1 SNHLY and CDR2 FYNNEI. The junction had 7 bases not matched to a gene; V was cut back by 6 bases and J by 2 bases. This CDR3 comprises 15 residues. The CDR3 sequence is CASRESGQTYNEQFF. The CDR3 nucleotides read TGTGCCAGCAGGGAGTCGGGACAGACCTACAATGAGCAGTTCTTC.

The chain uses TRBV25-1 and TRBJ2-7; D may be TRBD1 (5 bases). Trimming removed 10 bases at V and 5 bases at J, with 18 bases between. The CDR3 runs 13 residues. Germline CDR1 MGHDK, CDR2 SYGVNS. The CDR3 spells CATRAIWAHEQYF. CDR3 DNA: TGTGCCACCAGGGCGATCTGGGCCCACGAGCAGTACTTC.

The chain is built from TRBV7-6 and TRBJ2-5; 9 nucleotides agree with TRBD1. With the DNA end fitting TRBJ2-7 better, the J assignment may be wrong. The CDR3 has 16 residues. Germline values: CDR1 SGHVS, CDR2 FNYEAQ. The CDR3 DNA follows: TGTGCCAGCAGTCCTCACCTGGACAGGGGACTAATCGAGCAGTACTTC. Amino acids: CASSPHLDRGLIEQYF.